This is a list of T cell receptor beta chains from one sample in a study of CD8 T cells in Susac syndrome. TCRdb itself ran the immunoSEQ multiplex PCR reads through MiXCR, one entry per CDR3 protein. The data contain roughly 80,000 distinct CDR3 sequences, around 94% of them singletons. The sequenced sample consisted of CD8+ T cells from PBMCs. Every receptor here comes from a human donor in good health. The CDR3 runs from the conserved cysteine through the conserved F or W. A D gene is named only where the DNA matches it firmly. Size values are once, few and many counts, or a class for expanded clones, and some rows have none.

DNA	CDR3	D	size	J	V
TGCAGTGCTAGAGATCATCGAGCGACCCTCCCGGGCAATGAGCAGTTCTTC	CSARDHRATLPGNEQFF	NA	NA	TRBJ2-1	TRBV20-1
TGCAGTGCTCTGGGGGTGGGAAGCACAGATACGCAGTATTTT	CSALGVGSTDTQYF	NA	NA	TRBJ2-3	TRBV20-1
TGTGCCAGCAGTTATGGCGGAGAATCGCCCCAGCATTTT	CASSYGGESPQHF	NA	NA	TRBJ1-5	TRBV12-3/TRBV12-4
TGTGCCAGCAGCGTAGGAAGGCTCGACAATGAGCAGTTCTTC	CASSVGRLDNEQFF	NA	NA	TRBJ2-1	TRBV9
TGTGCCGGAAACAGGGTGGCCCGCACAGATACGCAGTATTTT	CAGNRVARTDTQYF	NA	once	TRBJ2-3	TRBV2
TGTGCCAGTAGCCTCCCCATGGGGGGGCAGCCCCAGCATTTT	CASSLPMGGQPQHF	NA	NA	TRBJ1-5	TRBV19
TGTGCCAGCAGCGTAGGCGGGAGCACCTACAATGAGCAGTTCTTC	CASSVGGSTYNEQFF	TRBD2	NA	TRBJ2-1	TRBV9
TGTGCCAGCAGCCCGACGGCCCCCTACGAGCAGTACTTC	CASSPTAPYEQYF	NA	NA	TRBJ2-7	TRBV12-3/TRBV12-4
TGTGCCAGCAGTTTACCGGGGGTCTCCTACAATGAGCAGTTCTTC	CASSLPGVSYNEQFF	NA	NA	TRBJ2-1	TRBV28
TGCGCCAGCAGCCAAGAAATTCGGGCGGATGAGCAGTTCTTC	CASSQEIRADEQFF	NA	NA	TRBJ2-1	TRBV4-1
TGTGCCAGCAGCTTTTGGACTAGCGGGGTTTACAATGAGCAGTTCTTC	CASSFWTSGVYNEQFF	TRBD2	once	TRBJ2-1	TRBV7-9